The clone carrying this T cell receptor (beta chain) was counted ten times or more. The antigen is undetermined. The sample originates from a study of identical twins. General study results and limits: Zero-insertion analyses were open to partial confounding by invariant MAIT and iNKT cells. Beta out-of-frame sequences displayed a weaker excess of sharing between twins.

TCRdb fed the 5' RACE reads into MiXCR, producing one record per CDR3 protein. In the table there are about 260,000 distinct CDR3 sequences, approximately 7% of which are singletons. The sample was also linked to a second study, of yellow fever vaccine responses in identical twins.

This clonotype originated in a woman under 30 in good health. Sequencing was done on a sample of memory (CD45RO+) T cells sorted from blood.

The CDR3 bases are TGTGCCAGCAGCGTGGGACAGGGAGCCTACAATGAGCAGTTCTTC. Translated: CASSVGQGAYNEQFF. The rearrangement uses TRBV2 and TRBJ2-1; 9 positions match TRBD1. Germline V gene sequence: CDR1 SNHLY, CDR2 FYNNEI. V trimming: 6 bases; J trimming: 2 bases; junction bases outside the gene matches: 5. This CDR3 is built from 15 residues.